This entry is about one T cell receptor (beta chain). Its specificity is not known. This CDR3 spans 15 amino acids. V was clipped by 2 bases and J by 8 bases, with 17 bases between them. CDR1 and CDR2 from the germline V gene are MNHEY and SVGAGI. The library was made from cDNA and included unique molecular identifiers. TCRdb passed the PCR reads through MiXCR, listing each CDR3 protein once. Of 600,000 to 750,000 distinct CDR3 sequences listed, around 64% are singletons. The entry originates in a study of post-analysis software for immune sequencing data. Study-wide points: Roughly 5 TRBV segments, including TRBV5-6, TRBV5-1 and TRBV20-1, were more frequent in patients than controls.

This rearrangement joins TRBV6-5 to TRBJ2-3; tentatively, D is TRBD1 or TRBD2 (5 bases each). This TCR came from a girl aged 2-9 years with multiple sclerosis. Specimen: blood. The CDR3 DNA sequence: TGTGCCAGCAGTTACACACCCGGGACCCCCTTTACGCAGTATTTT. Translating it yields CASSYTPGTPFTQYF.